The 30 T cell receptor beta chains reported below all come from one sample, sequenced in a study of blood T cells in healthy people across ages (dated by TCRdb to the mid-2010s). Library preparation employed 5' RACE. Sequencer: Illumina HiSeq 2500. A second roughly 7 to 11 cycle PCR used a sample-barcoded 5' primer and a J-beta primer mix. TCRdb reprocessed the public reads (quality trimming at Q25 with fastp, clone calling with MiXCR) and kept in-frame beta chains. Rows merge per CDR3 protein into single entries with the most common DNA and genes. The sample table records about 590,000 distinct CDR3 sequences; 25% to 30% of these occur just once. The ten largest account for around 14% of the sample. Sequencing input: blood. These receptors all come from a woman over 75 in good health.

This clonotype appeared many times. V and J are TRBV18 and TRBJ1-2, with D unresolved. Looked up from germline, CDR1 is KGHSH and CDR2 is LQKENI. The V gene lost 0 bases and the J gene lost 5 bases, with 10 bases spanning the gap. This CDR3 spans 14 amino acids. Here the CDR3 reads CASSPPTESYGYTF. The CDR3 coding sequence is TGTGCCAGCTCACCACCGACGGAATCTTATGGCTACACCTTC.

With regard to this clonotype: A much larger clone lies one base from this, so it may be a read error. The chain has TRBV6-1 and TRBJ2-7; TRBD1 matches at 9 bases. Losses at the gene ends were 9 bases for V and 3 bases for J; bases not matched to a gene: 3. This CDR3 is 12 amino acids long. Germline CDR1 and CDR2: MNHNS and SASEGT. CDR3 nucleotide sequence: TGTGCCAGGAAGGACAGGGGCTACGAGCAGTACTTC. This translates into CARKDRGYEQYF.

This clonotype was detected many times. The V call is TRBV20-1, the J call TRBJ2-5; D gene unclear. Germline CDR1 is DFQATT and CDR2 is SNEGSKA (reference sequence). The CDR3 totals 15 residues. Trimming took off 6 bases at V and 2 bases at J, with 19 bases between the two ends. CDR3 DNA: TGCAGTGCAACCCGGCCCTTAGGGTGGCAAGAGACCCAGTACTTC. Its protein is CSATRPLGWQETQYF.

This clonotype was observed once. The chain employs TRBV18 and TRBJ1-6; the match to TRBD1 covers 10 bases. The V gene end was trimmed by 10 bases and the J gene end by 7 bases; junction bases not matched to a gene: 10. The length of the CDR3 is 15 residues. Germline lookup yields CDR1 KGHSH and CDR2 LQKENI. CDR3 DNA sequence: TGTGCCACCTCGACTGGGACAGGGGACAATTCACCCCTCCACTTT. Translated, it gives CATSTGTGDNSPLHF. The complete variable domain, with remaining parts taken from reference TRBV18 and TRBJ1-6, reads NAGVMQNPRHLVRRRGQEARLRCSPMKGHSHVYWYRQLPEEGLKFMVYLQKENIIDESGMPKERFSAEFPKEGPSILRIQQVVRGDSAAYFCATSTGTGDNSPLHFGNGTRLTVT.

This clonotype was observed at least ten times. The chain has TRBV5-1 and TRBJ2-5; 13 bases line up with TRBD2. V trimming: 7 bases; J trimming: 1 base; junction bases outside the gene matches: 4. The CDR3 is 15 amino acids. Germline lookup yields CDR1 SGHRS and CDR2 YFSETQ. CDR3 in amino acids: CASRTSGGLQETQYF. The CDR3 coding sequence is TGCGCCAGCCGGACTAGCGGGGGTCTCCAAGAGACCCAGTACTTC.

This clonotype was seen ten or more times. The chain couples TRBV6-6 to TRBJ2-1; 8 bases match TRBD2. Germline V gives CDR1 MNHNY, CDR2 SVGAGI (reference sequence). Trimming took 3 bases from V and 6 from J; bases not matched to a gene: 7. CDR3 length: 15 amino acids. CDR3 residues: CASSYYGGALNEQFF. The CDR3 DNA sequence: TGTGCCAGCAGTTATTACGGGGGGGCCCTCAATGAGCAGTTCTTC.

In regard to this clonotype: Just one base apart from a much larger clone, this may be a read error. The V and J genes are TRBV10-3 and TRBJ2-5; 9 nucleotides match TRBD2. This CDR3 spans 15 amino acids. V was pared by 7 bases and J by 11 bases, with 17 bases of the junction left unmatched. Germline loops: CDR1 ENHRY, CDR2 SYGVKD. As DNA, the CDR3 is TGTGCCATCACCGCCGGGACTAGCCTGAACAATGAGCAGTACTTC. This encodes CAITAGTSLNNEQYF.

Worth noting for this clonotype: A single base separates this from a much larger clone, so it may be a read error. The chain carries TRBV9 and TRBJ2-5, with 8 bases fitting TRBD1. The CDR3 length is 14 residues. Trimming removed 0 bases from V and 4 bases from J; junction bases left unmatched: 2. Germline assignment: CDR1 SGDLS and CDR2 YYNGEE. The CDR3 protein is CASSVGGTGETQYF. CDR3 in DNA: TGTGCCAGCAGCGTAGGAGGGACAGGAGAGACCCAGTACTTC. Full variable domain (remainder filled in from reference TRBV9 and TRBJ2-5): DSGVTQTPKHLITATGQRVTLRCSPRSGDLSVYWYQQSLDQGLQFLIQYYNGEERAKGNILERFSAQQFPDLHSELNLSSLELGDSALYFCASSVGGTGETQYFGPGTRLLVL.

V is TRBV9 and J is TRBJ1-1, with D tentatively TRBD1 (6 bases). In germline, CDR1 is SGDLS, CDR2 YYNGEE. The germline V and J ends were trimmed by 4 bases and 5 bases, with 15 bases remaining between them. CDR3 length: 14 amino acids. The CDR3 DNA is TGTGCCAGCAGCTTAGGTGGGGGGCTAACTGAAGCTTTCTTT. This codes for CASSLGGGLTEAFF.

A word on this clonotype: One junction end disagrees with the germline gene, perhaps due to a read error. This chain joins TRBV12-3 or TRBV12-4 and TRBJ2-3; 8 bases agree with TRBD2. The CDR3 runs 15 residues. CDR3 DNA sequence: TGTGCCAGCAGTTTTGCGGGGGGTAGCACAGATGCGCAGTATTTT. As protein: CASSFAGGSTDAQYF.

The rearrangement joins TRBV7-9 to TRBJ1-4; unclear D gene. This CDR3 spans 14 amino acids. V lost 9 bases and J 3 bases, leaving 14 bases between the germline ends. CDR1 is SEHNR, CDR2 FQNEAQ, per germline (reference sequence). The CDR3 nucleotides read TGTGCCAGTACCACCTGGCAGTCTAATGAAAAACTGTTTTTT. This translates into CASTTWQSNEKLFF.

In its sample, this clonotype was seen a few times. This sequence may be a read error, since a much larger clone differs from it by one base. The CDR3 is CASAGQGASEQYF. The CDR3 nucleotides are TGCGCCAGTGCGGGACAGGGGGCTTCTGAGCAGTACTTC. The chain recombines TRBV10-2 with TRBJ2-7; TRBD1 matches at 12 bases. CDR3 length equals 13 residues. Germline V gives CDR1 WSHSY, CDR2 SAAADI. V lost 9 bases to trimming and J lost 7 bases; unmatched junction nucleotides: 7.

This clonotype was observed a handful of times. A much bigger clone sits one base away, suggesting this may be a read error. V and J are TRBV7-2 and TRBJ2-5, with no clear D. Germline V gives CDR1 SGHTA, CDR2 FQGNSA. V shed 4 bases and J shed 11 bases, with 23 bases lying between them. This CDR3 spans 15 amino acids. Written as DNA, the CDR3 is TGTGCCAGCAGCTCAGCGCTTGGACGGTACAATGAGCAGTACTTC. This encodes CASSSALGRYNEQYF.

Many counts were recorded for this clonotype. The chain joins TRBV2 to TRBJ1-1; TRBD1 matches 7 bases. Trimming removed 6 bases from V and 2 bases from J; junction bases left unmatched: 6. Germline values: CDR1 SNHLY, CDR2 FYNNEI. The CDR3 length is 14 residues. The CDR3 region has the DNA TGTGCCAGCAGCGCGGGACAGTTTAACACTGAAGCTTTCTTT. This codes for CASSAGQFNTEAFF.

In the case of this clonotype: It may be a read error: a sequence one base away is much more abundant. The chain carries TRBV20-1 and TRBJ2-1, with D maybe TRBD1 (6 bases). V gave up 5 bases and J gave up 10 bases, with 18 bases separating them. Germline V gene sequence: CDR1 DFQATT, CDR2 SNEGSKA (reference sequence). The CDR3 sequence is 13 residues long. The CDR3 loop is CSAHRARLGEQFF. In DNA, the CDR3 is TGCAGTGCTCACAGGGCCCGTCTTGGGGAGCAGTTCTTC.

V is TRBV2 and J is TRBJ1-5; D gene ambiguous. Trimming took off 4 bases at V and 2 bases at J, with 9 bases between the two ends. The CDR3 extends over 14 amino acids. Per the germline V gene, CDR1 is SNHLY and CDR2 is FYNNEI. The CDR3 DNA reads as TGTGCCAGCAGTGCGGGATGGGGCAATCAGCCCCAGCATTTT. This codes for CASSAGWGNQPQHF.

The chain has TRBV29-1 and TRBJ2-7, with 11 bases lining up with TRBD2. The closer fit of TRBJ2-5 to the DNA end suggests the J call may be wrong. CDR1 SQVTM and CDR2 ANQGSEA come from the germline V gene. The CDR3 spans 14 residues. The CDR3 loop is CSVVLAGEGETQYF. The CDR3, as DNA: TGCAGCGTTGTACTAGCGGGAGAGGGAGAGACCCAGTACTTC.

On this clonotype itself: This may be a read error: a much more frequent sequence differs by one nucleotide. As DNA, the CDR3 is TGTGCCAGCAGTTATGCTGATCCAAGCTCCGGGAAAGACGGGAACACCGGGGAGCGGTTTTTT. This codes for CASSYADPSSGKDGNTGERFF. The chain combines TRBV6-2 or TRBV6-3 with TRBJ2-2, with a possible D match to TRBD2 (5 bases). Germline V gives CDR1 MNHEY, CDR2 SVGEGT. CDR3 length: 21 amino acids.

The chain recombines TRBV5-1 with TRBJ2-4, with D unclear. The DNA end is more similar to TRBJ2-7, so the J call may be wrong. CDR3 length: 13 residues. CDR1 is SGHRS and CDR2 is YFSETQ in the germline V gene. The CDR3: CASSFLDTYEQYF. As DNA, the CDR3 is TGCGCCAGCAGCTTTCTGGATACCTACGAGCAGTACTTC.

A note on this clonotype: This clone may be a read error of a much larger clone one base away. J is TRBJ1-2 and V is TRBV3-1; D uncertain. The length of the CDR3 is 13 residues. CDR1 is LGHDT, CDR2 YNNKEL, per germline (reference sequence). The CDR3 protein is CASMAGYNYGYIF. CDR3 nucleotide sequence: TGTGCCAGCATGGCGGGGTACAACTATGGCTACATCTTC.

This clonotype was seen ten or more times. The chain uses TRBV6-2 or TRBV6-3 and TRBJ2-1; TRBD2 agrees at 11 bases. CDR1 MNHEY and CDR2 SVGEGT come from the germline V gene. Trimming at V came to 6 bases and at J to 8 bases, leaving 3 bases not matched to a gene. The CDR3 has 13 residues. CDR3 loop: CASRLAGGYEQFF. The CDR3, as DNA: TGTGCCAGCAGGCTAGCGGGGGGTTATGAGCAGTTCTTC.

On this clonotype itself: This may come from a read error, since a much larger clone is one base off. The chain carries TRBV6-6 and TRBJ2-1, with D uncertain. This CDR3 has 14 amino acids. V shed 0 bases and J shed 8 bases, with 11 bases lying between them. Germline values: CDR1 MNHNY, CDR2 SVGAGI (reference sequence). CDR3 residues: CASSYSRVSDEQFF. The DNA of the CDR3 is TGTGCCAGCAGTTACTCACGAGTGAGCGATGAGCAGTTCTTC.

This chain's CDR3 is CASSQDGGDRRYNEQFF. CDR3 DNA sequence: TGTGCCAGCAGCCAAGATGGAGGGGACAGAAGATACAATGAGCAGTTCTTC. The gene calls are TRBV3-1 and TRBJ2-1; a possible D gene is TRBD1 (7 bases). This CDR3 spans 17 amino acids. Germline-derived CDR1 and CDR2 are LGHDT and YNNKEL (reference sequence). The germline V and J ends were trimmed by 0 bases and 4 bases, with 16 bases remaining between them.

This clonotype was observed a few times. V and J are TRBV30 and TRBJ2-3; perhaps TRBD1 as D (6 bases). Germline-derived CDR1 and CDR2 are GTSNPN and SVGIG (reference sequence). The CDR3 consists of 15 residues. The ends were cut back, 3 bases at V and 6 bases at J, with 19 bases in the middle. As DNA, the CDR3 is TGTGCCTGGAGACTAACAGGGTTTTCGGGGGATACGCAGTATTTT. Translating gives CAWRLTGFSGDTQYF.

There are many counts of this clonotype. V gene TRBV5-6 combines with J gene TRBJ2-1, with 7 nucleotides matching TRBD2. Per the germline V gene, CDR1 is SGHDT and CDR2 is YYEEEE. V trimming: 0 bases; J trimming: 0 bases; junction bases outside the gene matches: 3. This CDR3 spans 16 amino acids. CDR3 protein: CASSLVGGSSYNEQFF. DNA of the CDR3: TGTGCCAGCAGCTTGGTTGGCGGGAGCTCCTACAATGAGCAGTTCTTC.

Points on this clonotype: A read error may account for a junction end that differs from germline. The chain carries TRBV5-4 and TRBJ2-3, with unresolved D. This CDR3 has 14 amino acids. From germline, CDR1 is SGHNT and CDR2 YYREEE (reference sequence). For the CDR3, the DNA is TGTGCCAACGGCCTTGGACCCTCCACAGATACACAGTATTTT. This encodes CANGLGPSTDTQYF.

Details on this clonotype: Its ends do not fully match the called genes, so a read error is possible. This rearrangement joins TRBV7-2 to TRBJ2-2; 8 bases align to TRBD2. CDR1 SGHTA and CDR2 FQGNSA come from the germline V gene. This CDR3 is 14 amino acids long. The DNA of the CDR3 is TGTGCCAGCAGCCCCCCCCCGGCGCGGGAGGAGCGGTTTTTT. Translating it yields CASSPPPAREERFF.

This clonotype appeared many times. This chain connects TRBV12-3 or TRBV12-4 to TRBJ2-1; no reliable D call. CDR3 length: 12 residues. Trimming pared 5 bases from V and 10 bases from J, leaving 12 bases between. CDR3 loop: CASSIGVDEQFF. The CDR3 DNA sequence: TGTGCCAGCAGTATTGGTGTGGACGAGCAGTTCTTC.

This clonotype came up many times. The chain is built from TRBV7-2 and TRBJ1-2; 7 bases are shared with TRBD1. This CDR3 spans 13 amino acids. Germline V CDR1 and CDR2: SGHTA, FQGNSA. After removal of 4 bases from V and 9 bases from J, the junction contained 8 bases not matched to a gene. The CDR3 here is CASSSRGGWSYTF. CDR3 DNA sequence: TGTGCCAGCAGCTCCCGAGGGGGCTGGAGCTACACCTTC.

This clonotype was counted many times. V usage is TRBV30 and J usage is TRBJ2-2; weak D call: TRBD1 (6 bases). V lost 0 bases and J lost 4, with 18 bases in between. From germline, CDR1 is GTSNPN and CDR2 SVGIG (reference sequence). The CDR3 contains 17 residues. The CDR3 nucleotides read TGTGCCTGGAGTGTACCCTCCGTTCAGGGGTTCACCGGGGAGCTGTTTTTT. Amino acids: CAWSVPSVQGFTGELFF.